A single sample is the source of the 10 T cell receptor beta chains below, sequenced in a study of spatial heterogeneity in lung cancer. Time point noted: blood at routine non-recurrence follow-up after resection. Whole RNA from tumor, nontumor lung or frozen PBMC was sequenced unsorted. TCRdb processed the 5' RACE reads anew with MiXCR; each CDR3 protein has one entry. This repertoire shows 51,000 or so distinct CDR3 sequences, roughly 7% found once; its top ten account for 35% to 45%. Here the sequenced sample was PBMCs, taken at follow-up. All receptors come from a female donor with early-stage non-small cell lung cancer.

This clonotype was seen at least ten times. The chain uses TRBV12-3 or TRBV12-4 and TRBJ2-3; 12 nucleotides agree with TRBD2. The CDR3 covers 16 residues. The J segment lost 4 bases and the V segment lost 2 bases, leaving 4 bases of the junction unmatched. CDR3 nucleotide sequence: TGTGCCAGCAGTTTACGTAGACTAGCGGGGGCAGATACGCAGTATTTT. Translating it yields CASSLRRLAGADTQYF.

This clonotype was observed many times. The DNA of the CDR3 is TGTGCCAGCAGCGCGTCAGATACGCAGTATTTT. Its protein product is CASSASDTQYF. This chain uses TRBV9 with TRBJ2-3; D is undetermined. Germline V gene lookup returns CDR1 SGDLS and CDR2 YYNGEE. V was clipped by 3 bases and J by 4 bases, with 3 bases between them. The CDR3 is 11 residues long.

This clonotype occurred many times. The rearrangement uses TRBV20-1 and TRBJ2-2; maybe TRBD2 (6 bases). The CDR3 loop spans 15 amino acids. Germline V gene lookup returns CDR1 DFQATT and CDR2 SNEGSKA (reference sequence). V lost 2 bases and J 0 bases, leaving 10 bases between the germline ends. Written as DNA, the CDR3 is TGCAGTGCTAGAAGAGCGGGCCCGAACACCGGGGAGCTGTTTTTT. Its translation is CSARRAGPNTGELFF.

About this clonotype: A clone one base away is much larger, so this may be a read error. The chain links TRBV12-3 or TRBV12-4 to TRBJ2-5, with D unresolved. This CDR3 has 12 amino acids. V lost 3 bases and J lost 2, with 4 bases in between. This CDR3 reads CASSFWQETQYF. CDR3 in DNA: TGTGCCAGCAGTTTTTGGCAAGAGACCCAGTACTTC.

In its sample, this clonotype was seen a few times. The genes are TRBV5-1 and TRBJ2-7; 9 nucleotides align to TRBD1. CDR1 is SGHRS, CDR2 YFSETQ, per germline. The CDR3 extends over 14 amino acids. V trimming: 3 bases; J trimming: 5 bases; junction bases outside the gene matches: 6. CDR3 residues: CASSSGTGTHEQYF. CDR3 DNA: TGCGCCAGCAGCTCCGGGACAGGGACCCACGAGCAGTACTTC.

The chain combines TRBV24-1 with TRBJ2-3; D may be TRBD1 or TRBD2 (5 bases each). V lost 5 bases, J lost 3 bases, and 11 bases lay in between. Per the germline V gene, CDR1 is KGHDR and CDR2 is SFDVKD. This CDR3 spans 14 amino acids. CDR3 sequence reads: CATSGWGRTDTQYF. CDR3 nucleotides: TGTGCCACCAGTGGCTGGGGACGGACAGATACGCAGTATTTT.

This clonotype was detected many times. Written as DNA, the CDR3 is TGTGCCAGCAGCTTGACAGGTCGAGGCGAGCAGTACTTC. This translates into CASSLTGRGEQYF. V and J are TRBV11-2 and TRBJ2-7; the D gene is possibly TRBD1 (6 bases). The CDR3 is 13 residues long. Trimming left V 3 bases short and J 6 bases short, with 12 bases between. Germline CDR1 SGHAT, CDR2 FQNNGV. The variable domain in full, with the rest retrieved from reference TRBV11-2 and TRBJ2-7, is EAGVAQSPRYKIIEKRQSVAFWCNPISGHATLYWYQQILGQGPKLLIQFQNNGVVDDSQLPKDRFSAERLKGVDSTLKIQPAKLEDSAVYLCASSLTGRGEQYFGPGTRLTVT.

The chain employs TRBV11-1 and TRBJ2-1; 9 bases fit TRBD1. V lost 4 bases, J lost 8 bases, and 9 bases stayed unmatched. Germline V gene data show CDR1 as SGHAT and CDR2 as FQDESV (reference sequence). The CDR3 runs to 15 residues. CDR3 bases: TGTGCCAGCAGCTCTCGACAGGGGGGAAGGGATGAGCAGTTCTTC. It encodes CASSSRQGGRDEQFF. The full variable domain, with the rest looked up from reference TRBV11-1 and TRBJ2-1, is EAEVAQSPRYKITEKSQAVAFWCDPISGHATLYWYRQILGQGPELLVQFQDESVVDDSQLPKDRFSAERLKGVDSTLKIQPAELGDSAMYLCASSSRQGGRDEQFFGPGTRLTVL.

This clonotype was counted ten times or more. This CDR3 reads CASSFTSGANEQFF. CDR3 nucleotide sequence: TGCGCCAGCAGCTTTACTAGCGGGGCCAATGAGCAGTTCTTC. The rearrangement uses TRBV5-1 and TRBJ2-1, with 10 bases lining up with TRBD2. The CDR3 spans 14 residues. Germline values: CDR1 SGHRS, CDR2 YFSETQ. Germline trimming cut 2 bases from V and 6 bases from J; bases unmatched to any gene: 2.

This clonotype was picked up many times. This chain links TRBV20-1 with TRBJ1-4; TRBD1 might be the D (5 bases). Germline V CDR1 and CDR2: DFQATT, SNEGSKA (reference sequence). This CDR3 has 12 residues. V was shortened by 4 bases and J by 4 bases, with 7 bases between the two germline ends. As DNA, the CDR3 is TGCAGTGCTACGCAGGGTAATGAAAAACTGTTTTTT. Translation gives CSATQGNEKLFF.